The 4 T cell receptor beta chains given below trace back to one sample, sequenced in a study of shared T cell receptors in the human thymus. Profiled with immunoSEQ multiplex PCR; TCRdb holds only in-frame clones, not every one. Here the sample spans hundreds of thousands of clones, around 87% being singletons. This sample also belongs to another study, concerning human thymus T cells.

Sequencing input: thymocytes. All receptors come from a boy under two years old with a congenital heart defect.

The V and J genes are TRBV27 and TRBJ2-3; D might be TRBD2 (5 bases). This CDR3 is built from 15 residues. CDR1 is MNHEY and CDR2 is SMNVEV in the germline V gene (reference sequence). The V end lost 5 bases, the J end lost 4 bases, and 16 bases lay between the germline ends. CDR3: CASSPQSGIADTQYF. CDR3 in DNA: TGTGCCAGCAGTCCTCAGTCCGGGATCGCAGATACGCAGTATTTT.

J is TRBJ1-1 and V is TRBV19, with a weak D call TRBD1 (5 bases). Trimming removed 8 bases at V and 5 bases at J, with 18 bases between. The CDR3 consists of 14 residues. Germline lookup yields CDR1 LNHDA and CDR2 SQIVND (reference sequence). CDR3 loop: CASLKGGVETEAFF. The CDR3 region has the DNA TGTGCCAGTCTCAAGGGAGGGGTTGAGACTGAAGCTTTCTTT.

This clone was counted once. The chain couples TRBV7-2 to TRBJ2-7; D possibly corresponds to TRBD2 (5 bases). This CDR3 region has 13 residues. Trimming shortened V by 5 bases and J by 6 bases, and 14 bases separated the two germline ends. The germline V gene encodes CDR1 SGHTA and CDR2 FQGNSA. DNA of the CDR3: TGTGCCAGCAGCGGCAACAGCGGTTCCGAGCAGTACTTC. As protein: CASSGNSGSEQYF.

The chain has TRBV5-1 and TRBJ2-5; D is ambiguous. In germline, CDR1 is SGHRS, CDR2 YFSETQ. The CDR3 consists of 11 residues. Trimming pared 1 base from V and 4 bases from J, leaving 2 bases between. CDR3 bases: TGCGCCAGCAGCTTGCGAGAGACCCAGTACTTC. The encoded protein is CASSLRETQYF.